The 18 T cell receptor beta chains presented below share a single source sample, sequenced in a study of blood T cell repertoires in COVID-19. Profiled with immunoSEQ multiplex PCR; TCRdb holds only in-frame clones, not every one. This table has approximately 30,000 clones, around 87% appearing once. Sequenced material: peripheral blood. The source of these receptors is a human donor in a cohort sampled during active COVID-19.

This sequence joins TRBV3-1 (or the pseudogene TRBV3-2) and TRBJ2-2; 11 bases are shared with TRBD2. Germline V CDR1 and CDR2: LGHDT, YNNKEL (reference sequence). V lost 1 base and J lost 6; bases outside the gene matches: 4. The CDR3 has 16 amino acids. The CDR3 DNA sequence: TGTGCCAGCAGCCAAGGAGGTAGCGGGGGGGCCGGGGAGCTGTTTTTT. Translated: CASSQGGSGGAGELFF.

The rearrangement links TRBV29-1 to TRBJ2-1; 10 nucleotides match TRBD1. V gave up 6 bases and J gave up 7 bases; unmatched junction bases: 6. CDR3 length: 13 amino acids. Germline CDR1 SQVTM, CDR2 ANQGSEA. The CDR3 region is CSVRQGAGNEQFF. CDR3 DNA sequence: TGCAGCGTGCGACAGGGGGCTGGAAATGAGCAGTTCTTC.

The CDR3 here is CASTPTGVVEAFF. The CDR3 bases are TGTGCCAGCACCCCGACAGGGGTTGTTGAAGCTTTCTTT. The chain has TRBV28 and TRBJ1-1; the match to TRBD1 covers 8 bases. The CDR3 has 13 residues. Germline assignment: CDR1 MDHEN and CDR2 SYDVKM. V dropped 7 bases and J dropped 7; count of bases not matched to a gene: 8. The entire variable domain, with the rest obtained from reference TRBV28 and TRBJ1-1, is as follows: DVKVTQSSRYLVKRTGEKVFLECVQDMDHENMFWYRQDPGLGLRLIYFSYDVKMKEKGDIPEGYSVSREKKERFSLILESASTNQTSMYLCASTPTGVVEAFFGQGTRLTVV.

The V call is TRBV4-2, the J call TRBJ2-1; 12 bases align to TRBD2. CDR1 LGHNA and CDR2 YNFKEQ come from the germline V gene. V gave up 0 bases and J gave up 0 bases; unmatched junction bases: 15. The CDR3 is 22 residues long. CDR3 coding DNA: TGTGCCAGCAGCCAAGAATTATCTCGACTAGCGGGGGCCCTTAGCTCCTACAATGAGCAGTTCTTC. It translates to CASSQELSRLAGALSSYNEQFF.

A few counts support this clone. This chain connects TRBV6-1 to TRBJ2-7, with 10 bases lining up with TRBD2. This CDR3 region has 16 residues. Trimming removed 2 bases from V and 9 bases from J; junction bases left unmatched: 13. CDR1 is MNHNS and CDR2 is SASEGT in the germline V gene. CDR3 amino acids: CASSESGGALGFGQYF. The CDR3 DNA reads TGTGCCAGCAGTGAAAGCGGGGGGGCCCTTGGATTTGGGCAGTACTTC.

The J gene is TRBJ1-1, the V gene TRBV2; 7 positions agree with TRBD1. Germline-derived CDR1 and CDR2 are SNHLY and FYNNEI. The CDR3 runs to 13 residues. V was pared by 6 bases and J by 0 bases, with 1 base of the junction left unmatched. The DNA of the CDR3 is TGTGCCAGCAGGGGGACAGTGAACACTGAAGCTTTCTTT. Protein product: CASRGTVNTEAFF.

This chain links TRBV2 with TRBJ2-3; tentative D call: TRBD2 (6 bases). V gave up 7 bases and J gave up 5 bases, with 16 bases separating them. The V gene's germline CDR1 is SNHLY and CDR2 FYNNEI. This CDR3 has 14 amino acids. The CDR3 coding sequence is TGTGCCAGCAATCTAAACGGGGGAGGAGATACGCAGTATTTT. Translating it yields CASNLNGGGDTQYF.

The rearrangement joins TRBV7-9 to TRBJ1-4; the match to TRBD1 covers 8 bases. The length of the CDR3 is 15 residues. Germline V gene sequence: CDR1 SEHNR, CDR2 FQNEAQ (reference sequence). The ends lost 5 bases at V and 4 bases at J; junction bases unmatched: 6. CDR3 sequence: CASSRDRGFNEKLFF. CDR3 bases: TGTGCCAGCAGCCGCGACAGGGGATTTAATGAAAAACTGTTTTTT.

The CDR3 sequence: CASSQGRRGGPTDTQYF. CDR3 sequence (DNA): TGTGCCAGCAGCCAAGGACGACGGGGGGGTCCCACAGATACGCAGTATTTT. This rearrangement joins TRBV4-2 to TRBJ2-3; 8 nucleotides line up with TRBD2. Germline V gene lookup returns CDR1 LGHNA and CDR2 YNFKEQ. The ends lost 1 base at V and 2 bases at J; junction bases unmatched: 8. CDR3 length: 17 amino acids.

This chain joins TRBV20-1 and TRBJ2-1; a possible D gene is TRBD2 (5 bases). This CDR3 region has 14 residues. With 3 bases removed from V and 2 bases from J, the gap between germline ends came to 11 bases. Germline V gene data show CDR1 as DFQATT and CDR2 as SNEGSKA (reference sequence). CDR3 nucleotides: TGCAGTGCTAGTTCGGGGAGCACCTACAATGAGCAGTTCTTC. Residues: CSASSGSTYNEQFF.

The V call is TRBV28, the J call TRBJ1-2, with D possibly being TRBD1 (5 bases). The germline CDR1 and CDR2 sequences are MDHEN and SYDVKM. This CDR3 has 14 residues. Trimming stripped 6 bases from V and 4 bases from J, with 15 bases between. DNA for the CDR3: TGTGCCAGCAGCCTCACCGGGACTGCCTATGGCTACACCTTC. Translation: CASSLTGTAYGYTF.

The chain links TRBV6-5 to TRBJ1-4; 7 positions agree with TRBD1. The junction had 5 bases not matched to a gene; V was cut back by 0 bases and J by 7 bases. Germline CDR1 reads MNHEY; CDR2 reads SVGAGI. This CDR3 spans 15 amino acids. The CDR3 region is CASSYSGGGSEKLFF. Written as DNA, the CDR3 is TGTGCCAGCAGTTACTCAGGGGGCGGTAGTGAAAAACTGTTTTTT.

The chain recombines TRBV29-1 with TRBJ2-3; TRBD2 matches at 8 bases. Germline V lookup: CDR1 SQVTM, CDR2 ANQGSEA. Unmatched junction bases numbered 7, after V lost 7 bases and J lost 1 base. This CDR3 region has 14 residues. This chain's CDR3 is CSASGGFRTDTQYF. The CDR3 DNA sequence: TGCAGCGCCAGCGGGGGCTTCCGCACAGATACGCAGTATTTT.

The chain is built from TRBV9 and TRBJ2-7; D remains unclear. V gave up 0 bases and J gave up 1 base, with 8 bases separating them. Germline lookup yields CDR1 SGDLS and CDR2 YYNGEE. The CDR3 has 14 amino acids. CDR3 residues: CASSVVAGSYEQYF. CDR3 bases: TGTGCCAGCAGCGTAGTTGCAGGATCCTACGAGCAGTACTTC.

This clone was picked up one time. The CDR3 protein is CASSASLESHGYTF. DNA for the CDR3: TGTGCCAGCAGCGCGTCCCTCGAGAGTCACGGCTACACCTTC. The rearrangement uses TRBV9 and TRBJ1-2; D unresolved. Looked up from germline, CDR1 is SGDLS and CDR2 is YYNGEE. CDR3 length: 14 amino acids. V lost 3 bases and J lost 8, with 17 bases in between.

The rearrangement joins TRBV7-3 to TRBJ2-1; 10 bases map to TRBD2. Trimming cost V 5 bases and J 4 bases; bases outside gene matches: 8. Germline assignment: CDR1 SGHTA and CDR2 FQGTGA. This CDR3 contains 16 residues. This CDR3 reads CASSPLTSGLYNEQFF. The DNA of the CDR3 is TGTGCCAGCAGCCCTCTGACTAGCGGGTTGTACAATGAGCAGTTCTTC.

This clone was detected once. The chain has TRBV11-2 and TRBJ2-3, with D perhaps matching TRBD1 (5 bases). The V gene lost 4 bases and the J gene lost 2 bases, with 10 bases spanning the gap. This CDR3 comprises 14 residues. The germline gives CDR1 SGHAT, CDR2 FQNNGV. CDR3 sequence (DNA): TGTGCCAGCAGCTCGACAGAGAACACAGATACGCAGTATTTT. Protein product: CASSSTENTDTQYF. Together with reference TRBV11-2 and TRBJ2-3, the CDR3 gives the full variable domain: EAGVAQSPRYKIIEKRQSVAFWCNPISGHATLYWYQQILGQGPKLLIQFQNNGVVDDSQLPKDRFSAERLKGVDSTLKIQPAKLEDSAVYLCASSSTENTDTQYFGPGTRLTVL.

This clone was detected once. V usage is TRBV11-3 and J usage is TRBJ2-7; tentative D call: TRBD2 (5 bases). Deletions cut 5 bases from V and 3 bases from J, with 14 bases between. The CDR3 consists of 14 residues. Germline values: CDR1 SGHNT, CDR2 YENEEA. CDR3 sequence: CASSPPQRDYEQYF. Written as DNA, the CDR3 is TGTGCCAGCAGCCCCCCTCAGAGGGACTACGAGCAGTACTTC.